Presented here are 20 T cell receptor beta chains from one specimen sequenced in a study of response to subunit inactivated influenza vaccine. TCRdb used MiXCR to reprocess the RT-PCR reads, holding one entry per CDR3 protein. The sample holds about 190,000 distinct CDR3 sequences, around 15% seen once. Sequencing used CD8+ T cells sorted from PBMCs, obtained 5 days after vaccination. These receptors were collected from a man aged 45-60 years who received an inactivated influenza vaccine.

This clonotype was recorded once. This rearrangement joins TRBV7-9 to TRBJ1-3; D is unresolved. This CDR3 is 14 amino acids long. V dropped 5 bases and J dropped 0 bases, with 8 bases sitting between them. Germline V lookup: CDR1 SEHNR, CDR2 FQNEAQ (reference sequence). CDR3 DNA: TGTGCCAGCAGCCCCGCGCCCTCTGGAAACACCATATATTTT. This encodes CASSPAPSGNTIYF.

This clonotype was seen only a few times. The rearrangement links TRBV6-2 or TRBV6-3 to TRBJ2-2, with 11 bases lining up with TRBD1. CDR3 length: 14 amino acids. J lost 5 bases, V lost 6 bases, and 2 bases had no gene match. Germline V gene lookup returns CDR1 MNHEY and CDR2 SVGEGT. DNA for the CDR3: TGTGCCAGCAGGAGGGACAGGGGGACCGGGGAGCTGTTTTTT. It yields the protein CASRRDRGTGELFF.

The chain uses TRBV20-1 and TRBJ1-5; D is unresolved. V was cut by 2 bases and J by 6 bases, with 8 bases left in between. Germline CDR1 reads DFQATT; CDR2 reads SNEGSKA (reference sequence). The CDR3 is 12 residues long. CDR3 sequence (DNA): TGCAGTGCTAGACCCCCGGGTCAGCCCCAGCATTTT. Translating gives CSARPPGQPQHF.

Written as DNA, the CDR3 is TGTGCCAGCAGTTATGGACTTAACTATGGCTACACCTTC. Protein product: CASSYGLNYGYTF. The V gene is TRBV6-2 or TRBV6-3, the J gene TRBJ1-2; unclear D gene. There are 13 residues in the CDR3. Trimming removed 3 bases at V and 1 base at J, with 6 bases between. CDR1 MNHEY and CDR2 SVGEGT come from the germline V gene.

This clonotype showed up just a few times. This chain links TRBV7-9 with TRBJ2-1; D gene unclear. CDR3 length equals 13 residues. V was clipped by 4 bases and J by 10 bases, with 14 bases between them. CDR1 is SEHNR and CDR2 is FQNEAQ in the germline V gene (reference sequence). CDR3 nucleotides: TGTGCCAGCAGCTCAGACTCCGTTAGGGAGCAGTTCTTC. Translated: CASSSDSVREQFF.

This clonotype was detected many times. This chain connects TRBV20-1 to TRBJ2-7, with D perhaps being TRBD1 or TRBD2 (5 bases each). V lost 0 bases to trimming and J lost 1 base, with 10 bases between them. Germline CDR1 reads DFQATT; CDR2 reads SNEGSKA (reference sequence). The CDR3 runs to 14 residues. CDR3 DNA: TGCAGTGCTAGAGAGGGGACGAGATCCTACGAGCAGTACTTC. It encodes CSAREGTRSYEQYF.

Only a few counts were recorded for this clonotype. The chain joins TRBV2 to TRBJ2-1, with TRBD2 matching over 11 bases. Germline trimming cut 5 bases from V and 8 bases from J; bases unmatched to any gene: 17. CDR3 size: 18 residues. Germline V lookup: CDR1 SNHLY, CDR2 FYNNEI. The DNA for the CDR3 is TGTGCCAGCAGTTTACTAGCGGGAGTTGCCCCTCGTTTCCATGAGCAGTTCTTC. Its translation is CASSLLAGVAPRFHEQFF.

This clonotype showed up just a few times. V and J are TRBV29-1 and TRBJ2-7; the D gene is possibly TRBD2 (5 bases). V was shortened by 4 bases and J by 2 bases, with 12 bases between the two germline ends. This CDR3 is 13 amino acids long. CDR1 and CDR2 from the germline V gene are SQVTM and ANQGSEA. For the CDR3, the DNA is TGCAGCGTTGCTGAGGGAGACCCCTACGAGCAGTACTTC. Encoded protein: CSVAEGDPYEQYF.

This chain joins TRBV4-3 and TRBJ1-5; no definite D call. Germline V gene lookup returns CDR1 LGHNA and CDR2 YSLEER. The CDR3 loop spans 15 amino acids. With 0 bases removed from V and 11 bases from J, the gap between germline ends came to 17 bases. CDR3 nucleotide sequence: TGCGCCAGCAGCCAAGAAGGAGGGAGTGACTCGGCCCAGCATTTT. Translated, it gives CASSQEGGSDSAQHF.

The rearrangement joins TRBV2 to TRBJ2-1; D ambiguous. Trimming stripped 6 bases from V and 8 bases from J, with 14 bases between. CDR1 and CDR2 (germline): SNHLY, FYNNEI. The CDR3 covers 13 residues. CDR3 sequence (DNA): TGTGCCAGCAGACTGCTAGGTTCGGATGAGCAGTTCTTC. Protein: CASRLLGSDEQFF.

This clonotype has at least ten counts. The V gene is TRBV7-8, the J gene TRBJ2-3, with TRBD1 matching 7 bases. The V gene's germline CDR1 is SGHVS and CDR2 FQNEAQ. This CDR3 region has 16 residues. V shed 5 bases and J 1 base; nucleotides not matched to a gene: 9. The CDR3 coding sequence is TGTGCCAGCAGCCATACCGAGGGGGCGGGCACAGATACGCAGTATTTT. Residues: CASSHTEGAGTDTQYF.

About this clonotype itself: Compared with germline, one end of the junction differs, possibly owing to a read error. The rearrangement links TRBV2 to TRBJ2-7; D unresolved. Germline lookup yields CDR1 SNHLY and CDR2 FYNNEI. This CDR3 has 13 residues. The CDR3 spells CACSVRQVYEQYF. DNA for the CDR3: TGTGCCTGCAGTGTTCGGCAGGTCTACGAGCAGTACTTC.

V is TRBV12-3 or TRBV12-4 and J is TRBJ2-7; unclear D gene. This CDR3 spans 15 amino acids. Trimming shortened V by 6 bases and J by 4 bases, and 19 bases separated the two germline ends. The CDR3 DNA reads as TGTGCCAGCAGCGGTACAGCCCCGGCCCCGTACGAGCAGTACTTC. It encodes CASSGTAPAPYEQYF.

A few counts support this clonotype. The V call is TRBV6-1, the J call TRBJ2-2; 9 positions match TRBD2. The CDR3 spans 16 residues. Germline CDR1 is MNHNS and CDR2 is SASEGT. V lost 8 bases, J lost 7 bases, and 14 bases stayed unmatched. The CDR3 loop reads CASGYSSGERGGELFF. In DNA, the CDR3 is TGTGCCAGCGGATATTCTAGCGGGGAAAGGGGCGGGGAGCTGTTTTTT.

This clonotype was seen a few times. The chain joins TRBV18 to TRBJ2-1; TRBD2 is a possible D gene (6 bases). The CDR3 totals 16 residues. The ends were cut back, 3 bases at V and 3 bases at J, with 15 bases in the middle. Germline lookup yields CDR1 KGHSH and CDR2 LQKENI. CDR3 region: CASSPSRGSSYNEQFF. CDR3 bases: TGTGCCAGCTCACCCTCCCGGGGGTCAAGCTACAATGAGCAGTTCTTC. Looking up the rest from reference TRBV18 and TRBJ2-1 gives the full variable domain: NAGVMQNPRHLVRRRGQEARLRCSPMKGHSHVYWYRQLPEEGLKFMVYLQKENIIDESGMPKERFSAEFPKEGPSILRIQQVVRGDSAAYFCASSPSRGSSYNEQFFGPGTRLTVL.

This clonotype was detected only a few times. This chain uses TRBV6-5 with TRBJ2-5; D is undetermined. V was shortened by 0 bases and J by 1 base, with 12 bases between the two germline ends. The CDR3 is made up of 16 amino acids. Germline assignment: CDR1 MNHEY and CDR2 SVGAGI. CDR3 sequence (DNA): TGTGCCAGCAGTTACTCGATTGCCACCTTCCAAGAGACCCAGTACTTC. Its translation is CASSYSIATFQETQYF.

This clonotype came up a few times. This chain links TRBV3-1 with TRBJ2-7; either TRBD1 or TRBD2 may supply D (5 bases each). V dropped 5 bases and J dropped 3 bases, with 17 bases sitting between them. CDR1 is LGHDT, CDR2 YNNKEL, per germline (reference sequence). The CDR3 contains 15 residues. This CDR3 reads CASSRPTEGGYEQYF. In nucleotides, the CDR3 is TGTGCCAGCAGCAGACCGACAGAGGGTGGCTACGAGCAGTACTTC.

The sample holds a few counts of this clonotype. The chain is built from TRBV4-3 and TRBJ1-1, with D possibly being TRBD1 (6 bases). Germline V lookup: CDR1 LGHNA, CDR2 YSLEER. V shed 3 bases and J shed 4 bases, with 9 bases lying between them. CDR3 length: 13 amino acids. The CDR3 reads CASSQKGGTEAFF. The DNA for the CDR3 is TGCGCCAGCAGCCAGAAAGGGGGCACTGAAGCTTTCTTT.

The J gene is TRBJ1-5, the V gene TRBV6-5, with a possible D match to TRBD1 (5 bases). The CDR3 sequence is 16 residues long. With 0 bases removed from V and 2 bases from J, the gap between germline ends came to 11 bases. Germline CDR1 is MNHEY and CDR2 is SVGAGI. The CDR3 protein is CASSYSFGGGNQPQHF. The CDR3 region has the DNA TGTGCCAGCAGTTACTCGTTTGGAGGGGGCAATCAGCCCCAGCATTTT.

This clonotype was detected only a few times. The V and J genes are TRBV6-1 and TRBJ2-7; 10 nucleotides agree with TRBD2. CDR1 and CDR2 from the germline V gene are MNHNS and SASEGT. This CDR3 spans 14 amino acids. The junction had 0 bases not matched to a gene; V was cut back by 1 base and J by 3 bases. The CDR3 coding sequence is TGTGCCAGCAGTGAAGGACTAGCGGGCTACGAGCAGTACTTC. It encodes CASSEGLAGYEQYF.